This T cell receptor (beta chain) is from a study of read filtering for tumor transcriptome and immune sequencing. Turning to the study itself: Revised staging placed eight or nine patients in R-ISS I, about 15 in II, 6 or 7 in III.

This clonotype was observed many times. From 400 to 450 ng of RNA, a library with molecular barcoded alpha/delta and beta/gamma adaptors was made. TCRdb re-analysed the reads in MiXCR, keeping a single row per CDR3 protein. The data contain fewer than 50,000 distinct CDR3 sequences, around 13% of them singletons. Bone marrow was sampled from every patient at the time of active disease. Trimming took 4 bases from V and 2 from J, leaving 10 bases between them. Germline loops: CDR1 SGHRS, CDR2 YFSETQ. The CDR3 is 14 residues long. The source material was a population of CD138-negative cells sorted from bone marrow. The J gene is TRBJ1-5, the V gene TRBV5-1; D remains unclear. The receptor's source is a donor at least 40 years old with multiple myeloma. This CDR3 reads CASSLRVRNQPQHF. As DNA, the CDR3 is TGCGCCAGCAGCCTTAGGGTTCGCAATCAGCCCCAGCATTTT.